Sequencing of this TCR beta chain was carried out in a study of cytomegalovirus exposure and HLA in healthy donors. V was clipped by 7 bases and J by 4 bases, with 11 bases between them. The germline V gene encodes CDR1 SGHAT and CDR2 FQDESV (reference sequence). CDR3 length: 14 residues. Notes on this clone: Its cognate antigen is unknown.

Amplification used 60 Vbeta primers and 13 Jbeta primers. Sequencing was performed with immunoSEQ multiplex PCR; in TCRdb, only in-frame clones are kept and a portion is missing. Here the sample spans 110,000 to 150,000 clones, roughly four fifths being singletons. Broader study findings: It was likely that a cluster of highly shared sequence variants was a sequencing artifact. In an earlier analysis, in fewer than 700 donors, most V segments appeared productive either ~90% or ~30% of the time. It emerged from a later analysis that several of the most significant clusters appeared to be linked to common viral pathogens. Confirmation in vitro established that three CMV-associated chains were specific for CMV antigens.

This TCR came from a man aged 35-49 years in good health and CMV-seropositive. This chain uses TRBV11-1 with TRBJ2-6; the D gene is possibly TRBD1 (5 bases). Sample: PBMCs. CDR3 coding DNA: TGTGCCAGCACCAACCGACAGGGGGCCAACGTCCTGACTTTC. It encodes CASTNRQGANVLTF.